Below, 19 T cell receptor beta chains from the same sample are listed, as sequenced in a study of blood T cells in healthy people across ages. Through a sample-barcoded 5' primer and a J-beta primer mix, a second PCR was run for roughly 6 to 12 cycles. TCRdb reanalysed the 5' RACE reads using MiXCR and keeps one entry per CDR3 protein. The profile covers roughly 1,100,000 distinct CDR3 sequences, with less than 25% appearing a single time and 0.65% to 0.75% taken by the ten largest. The same data also went into a second study, on T cells of mothers and their children.

Sequencing was done on a sample of blood. The receptor source for this set is a girl aged 2 to 9 in good health.

This chain joins TRBV6-6 and TRBJ2-2; D unclear. Per germline, CDR1 MNHNY and CDR2 SVGAGI (reference sequence). Deletions cut 4 bases from V and 1 base from J, with 13 bases between. This CDR3 is built from 16 residues. CDR3 sequence: CASSSSGRLNTGELFF. The CDR3 DNA follows: TGTGCCAGCAGTTCATCAGGTCGCCTGAACACCGGGGAGCTGTTTTTT.

The rearrangement uses TRBV19 and TRBJ1-4, with D tentatively TRBD1 (6 bases). The CDR3 has 16 residues. V was shortened by 10 bases and J by 0 bases, with 18 bases between the two germline ends. Germline CDR1 reads LNHDA; CDR2 reads SQIVND (reference sequence). CDR3 bases: TGTGCCACACAAGGGGGTAGAACCGCAACTAATGAAAAACTGTTTTTT. Translation: CATQGGRTATNEKLFF.

This clonotype was observed a few times. The V call is TRBV5-6, the J call TRBJ2-1, with D possibly being TRBD1 or TRBD2 (6 bases each). CDR1 and CDR2 from the germline V gene are SGHDT and YYEEEE. V was pared by 4 bases and J by 6 bases, with 14 bases between. CDR3 length: 14 residues. In DNA form, the CDR3 reads TGTGCCAGCAGCGGGGGGCCCGGGCGCAATGAGCAGTTCTTC. Protein sequence: CASSGGPGRNEQFF.

This chain links TRBV27 with TRBJ1-2, with D tentatively TRBD1 (5 bases). From germline, CDR1 is MNHEY and CDR2 SMNVEV (reference sequence). The V and J ends lost 0 bases and 4 bases respectively, with 15 bases between them. There are 16 residues in the CDR3. For the CDR3, the DNA is TGTGCCAGCAGTTTATCGAGGAGGGGCGCCTTCTATGGCTACACCTTC. Residues: CASSLSRRGAFYGYTF.

This clonotype was observed a handful of times. The gene calls are TRBV2 and TRBJ2-1; maybe TRBD1 (5 bases). The V gene lost 6 bases and the J gene lost 10 bases, with 13 bases spanning the gap. CDR3 length: 12 residues. The germline V gene encodes CDR1 SNHLY and CDR2 FYNNEI. CDR3 nucleotides: TGTGCCAGCAGCGAAAGGGGTGTGGAGCAGTTCTTC. Residues: CASSERGVEQFF. Full variable domain (remainder filled in from reference TRBV2 and TRBJ2-1): EPEVTQTPSHQVTQMGQEVILRCVPISNHLYFYWYRQILGQKVEFLVSFYNNEISEKSEIFDDQFSVERPDGSNFTLKIRSTKLEDSAMYFCASSERGVEQFFGPGTRLTVL.

The chain couples TRBV12-3 or TRBV12-4 to TRBJ1-1; D might be TRBD1 (6 bases). CDR3 size: 15 residues. The ends were cut back, 1 base at V and 1 base at J, with 10 bases in the middle. CDR3 bases: TGTGCCAGCAGTTTAGGGACAGAGGCGAACACTGAAGCTTTCTTT. Amino acids: CASSLGTEANTEAFF.

V usage is TRBV13 and J usage is TRBJ2-5, with 9 bases matching TRBD1. The DNA end lines up better with TRBJ2-7; the J call may be wrong. The CDR3 totals 14 residues. Germline assignment: CDR1 PRHDT and CDR2 FYEKMQ (reference sequence). The CDR3 reads CASSFLGQGTEQYF. Here the CDR3 DNA reads TGTGCCAGCAGCTTCTTGGGACAGGGAACCGAGCAGTACTTC.

This clonotype came up a few times. This chain links TRBV27 with TRBJ2-7; D is unclear. This CDR3 has 13 residues. The V end was cut by 7 bases, the J end by 7 bases, with 17 bases between. Looked up from germline, CDR1 is MNHEY and CDR2 is SMNVEV (reference sequence). CDR3 coding DNA: TGTGCCAGCACCACAACCTCAGTAGGAGAGCAGTACTTC. Translating gives CASTTTSVGEQYF.

The gene calls are TRBV7-2 and TRBJ2-5; D gene ambiguous. V shed 5 bases and J shed 1 base, with 8 bases lying between them. Looked up from germline, CDR1 is SGHTA and CDR2 is FQGNSA. CDR3 length: 13 amino acids. The DNA of the CDR3 is TGTGCCAGCAGCATGAGCACCCAAGAGACCCAGTACTTC. Its protein product is CASSMSTQETQYF.

This chain uses TRBV29-1 with TRBJ2-3, with a possible D match to TRBD2 (6 bases). The V gene lost 3 bases and the J gene lost 11 bases, with 15 bases spanning the gap. Looked up from germline, CDR1 is SQVTM and CDR2 is ANQGSEA. This CDR3 is built from 12 residues. CDR3 region: CSVEEVGTEQYF. Here the CDR3 DNA reads TGCAGCGTTGAGGAGGTGGGGACTGAGCAGTATTTT.

V gene TRBV7-2 combines with J gene TRBJ2-5; TRBD2 is a possible D gene (6 bases). Germline lookup yields CDR1 SGHTA and CDR2 FQGNSA. Trimming removed 5 bases at V and 5 bases at J, with 18 bases between. The CDR3 sequence is 15 residues long. CDR3 sequence: CASSPQGGVGETQYF. In DNA, the CDR3 is TGTGCCAGCAGCCCTCAGGGCGGGGTAGGGGAGACCCAGTACTTC. Variable domain in full (rest from reference TRBV7-2 and TRBJ2-5): GAGVSQSPSNKVTEKGKDVELRCDPISGHTALYWYRQSLGQGLEFLIYFQGNSAPDKSGLPSDRFSAERTGGSVSTLTIQRTQQEDSAVYLCASSPQGGVGETQYFGPGTRLLVL.

The chain employs TRBV15 and TRBJ2-5, with D perhaps TRBD2 (6 bases). Near its end, the DNA agrees better with TRBJ2-7, so the J call may be wrong. Germline V CDR1 and CDR2: LNHNV, YYDKDF (reference sequence). This CDR3 is built from 14 residues. This CDR3 is CATSRGGDVSEQYF. CDR3 bases: TGTGCCACCAGCAGAGGGGGGGACGTCTCCGAGCAGTACTTC.

The chain links TRBV25-1 to TRBJ2-7; tentative D call: TRBD2 (6 bases). V was pared by 10 bases and J by 7 bases, with 11 bases between. This CDR3 contains 10 residues. Per germline, CDR1 MGHDK and CDR2 SYGVNS. This CDR3 is CATNGGEQYF. In DNA, the CDR3 is TGTGCCACGAATGGGGGGGAGCAGTACTTC.

This clonotype has more than one count but fewer than ten. V and J are TRBV2 and TRBJ1-3; tentatively, D is TRBD1 (6 bases). The CDR3 totals 12 residues. The germline CDR1 and CDR2 sequences are SNHLY and FYNNEI. The V gene lost 6 bases and the J gene lost 8 bases, with 11 bases spanning the gap. The CDR3 DNA reads TGTGCCAGCAGCTTCAGGGGAGACACCATATATTTT. Its protein product is CASSFRGDTIYF.

The J gene is TRBJ2-1, the V gene TRBV29-1, with TRBD2 matching 7 bases. The germline gives CDR1 SQVTM, CDR2 ANQGSEA. With V trimmed by 3 bases and J by 8 bases, 22 bases remained unmatched. The CDR3 is 18 amino acids. The CDR3 DNA sequence: TGCAGCGTTGAGCGAGGGGTCCGGGACTACGTCACCGGGGATGAGCAGTTCTTC. It is translated as CSVERGVRDYVTGDEQFF.

There are a few counts of this clonotype. The genes are TRBV28 and TRBJ2-6; D is ambiguous. The CDR3 contains 15 residues. Germline loops: CDR1 MDHEN, CDR2 SYDVKM. Trimming removed 3 bases at V and 0 bases at J, with 6 bases between. The CDR3, as DNA: TGTGCCAGCAGTTTCGAACACTCTGGGGCCAACGTCCTGACTTTC. Its translation is CASSFEHSGANVLTF. The full variable domain, with the rest looked up from reference TRBV28 and TRBJ2-6, is DVKVTQSSRYLVKRTGEKVFLECVQDMDHENMFWYRQDPGLGLRLIYFSYDVKMKEKGDIPEGYSVSREKKERFSLILESASTNQTSMYLCASSFEHSGANVLTFGAGSRLTVL.

This clonotype has more than one count but fewer than ten. The chain is built from TRBV12-3 or TRBV12-4 and TRBJ1-5, with unresolved D. This CDR3 is 12 amino acids long. V gave up 7 bases and J gave up 6 bases, with 10 bases separating them. CDR3 sequence (DNA): TGTGCCAGCACCCTGGCGGGTCAGCCCCAGCATTTT. Translation: CASTLAGQPQHF.

This chain links TRBV7-2 with TRBJ2-2; D ambiguous. V lost 3 bases to trimming and J lost 6 bases, with 14 bases between them. This CDR3 region has 15 residues. Per germline, CDR1 SGHTA and CDR2 FQGNSA. The DNA of the CDR3 is TGTGCCAGCAGCTTCAAGACGACTGATGCCGGGGAGCTGTTTTTT. Translation: CASSFKTTDAGELFF.

V usage is TRBV7-9 and J usage is TRBJ1-4, with TRBD1 matching 8 bases. The CDR3 sequence is 15 residues long. V shed 4 bases, J shed 5 bases, and the junction held 6 bases outside the gene matches. The germline V gene has CDR1 SEHNR and CDR2 FQNEAQ (reference sequence). DNA of the CDR3: TGTGCCAGCAGCTCGACCCGGGACAGGAATGAAAAACTGTTTTTT. Its translation is CASSSTRDRNEKLFF. Full variable domain (outside the CDR3, taken from reference TRBV7-9 and TRBJ1-4): DTGVSQNPRHKITKRGQNVTFRCDPISEHNRLYWYRQTLGQGPEFLTYFQNEAQLEKSRLLSDRFSAERPKGSFSTLEIQRTEQGDSAMYLCASSSTRDRNEKLFFGSGTQLSVL.